This T cell receptor beta chain originates from a study of beta chain features in type 1 diabetes. In total, each donor contributed a single heparinised blood draw that averaged roughly 110 mL. Reverse transcribing all isolated RNA meant expressed TCRB transcripts were sequenced. The method was immunoSEQ multiplex PCR; TCRdb's version includes in-frame clones alone and lacks a portion of them. The sample includes 600,000 to 750,000 clones, 9.5% to 15% of them seen just once. The CDR3 is 13 amino acids. CDR1 is SGHNT and CDR2 is YYREEE in the germline V gene (reference sequence). Trimming took off 4 bases at V and 2 bases at J, with 10 bases between the two ends. With regard to this clone: What it binds is not known.

Study results and limitations: Sequencing the cDNA could make cells with high TCR expression show up more than they should. In every one of the four CD4+ subsets, TCRB CDR3s were moderately but significantly shorter in Type 1 diabetes patients.

The receptor comes from a man aged 30 to 39 with type 1 diabetes. The sequenced sample was naive CD4+ T cells from blood. This chain connects TRBV5-4 to TRBJ2-7; the D call may be TRBD1 or TRBD2 (5 bases each). The CDR3 here is CASSLGTPYEQYF. The CDR3 coding sequence is TGTGCCAGCAGCCTGGGGACCCCCTACGAGCAGTACTTC.